These 20 T cell receptor beta chains originate from one sample sequenced in a study of beta chain features in type 1 diabetes. The sequenced template was cDNA made from the entire isolated RNA. Method: immunoSEQ multiplex PCR; TCRdb's copy keeps in-frame clones and lacks some. The repertoire includes roughly 130,000 clones, just over 9% of them detected once, and about 0.61% sits in the top ten. Material for sequencing was central memory CD4+ T cells from blood. These receptor sequences come from a man aged 18 to 30 in good health.

This clone was found a few times. The CDR3 DNA follows: TGTGCCAGTACCCGACAGGGACTTAATCAGCCCCAGCATTTT. This sequence encodes CASTRQGLNQPQHF. The rearrangement joins TRBV19 to TRBJ1-5, with 7 positions matching TRBD1. Trimming cost V 7 bases and J 4 bases; bases outside gene matches: 7. The CDR3 contains 14 residues. Germline V lookup: CDR1 LNHDA, CDR2 SQIVND (reference sequence).

This clone was detected many times. The rearrangement uses TRBV15 and TRBJ2-5; TRBD2 might be the D (6 bases). Trimming cost V 4 bases and J 5 bases, with 17 bases left between them. The CDR3 contains 15 residues. Germline CDR1 reads LNHNV; CDR2 reads YYDKDF (reference sequence). The CDR3 DNA reads TGTGCCACCAGCACCAACCCAGGAGGAGGGGAGACCCAGTACTTC. This translates into CATSTNPGGGETQYF.

V gene TRBV9 combines with J gene TRBJ2-1, with D possibly being TRBD2 (7 bases). Germline CDR1 SGDLS, CDR2 YYNGEE. The CDR3 sequence is 15 residues long. Trimming pared 0 bases from V and 7 bases from J, leaving 14 bases between. This chain's CDR3 is CASSVGGGATNEQFF. The DNA of the CDR3 is TGTGCCAGCAGCGTAGGAGGGGGGGCCACAAATGAGCAGTTCTTC.

In this sample, this clone turned up a few times. The chain couples TRBV30 to TRBJ1-5; perhaps TRBD1 as D (6 bases). The CDR3 loop spans 13 amino acids. V gave up 2 bases and J gave up 2 bases, with 7 bases separating them. The germline CDR1 and CDR2 sequences are GTSNPN and SVGIG (reference sequence). Here the CDR3 DNA reads TGTGCCTGGAGTCACAGGGGCAATCAGCCCCAGCATTTT. This gives the protein CAWSHRGNQPQHF.

The sample holds a few counts of this clone. V gene TRBV2 combines with J gene TRBJ1-6, with 7 bases aligning to TRBD1. V gave up 10 bases and J gave up 3 bases; unmatched junction bases: 6. Per germline, CDR1 SNHLY and CDR2 FYNNEI. The CDR3 is 14 amino acids. CDR3 loop: CAIKQGNYNSPLHF. As DNA, the CDR3 is TGTGCCATTAAACAGGGGAACTATAATTCACCCCTCCACTTT.

This chain links TRBV7-2 with TRBJ1-1; 7 bases are a match to TRBD1. This CDR3 is built from 14 residues. After removal of 5 bases from V and 1 base from J, the junction contained 4 bases not matched to a gene. Looked up from germline, CDR1 is SGHTA and CDR2 is FQGNSA. CDR3 DNA sequence: TGTGCCAGCAGCCCACGACAGGGGAACACTGAAGCTTTCTTT. Translation: CASSPRQGNTEAFF.

This clone was seen only a few times. The chain recombines TRBV18 with TRBJ1-3; 7 nucleotides line up with TRBD1. The V and J ends lost 5 bases and 2 bases, in that order; junction bases with no gene match: 3. This CDR3 contains 14 residues. Per the germline V gene, CDR1 is KGHSH and CDR2 is LQKENI. The CDR3 sequence: CASSGDSAGNTIYF. The CDR3 bases are TGTGCCAGCTCAGGGGACAGTGCTGGAAACACCATATATTTT.

This clone was found a few times. The chain has TRBV4-1 and TRBJ1-4, with D uncertain. The germline CDR1 and CDR2 sequences are MGHRA and YSYEKL. The V and J ends lost 1 base and 0 bases respectively, with 6 bases between them. The CDR3 loop spans 15 amino acids. The CDR3 here is CASSQGYTTNEKLFF. CDR3 bases: TGCGCCAGCAGCCAAGGATACACAACTAATGAAAAACTGTTTTTT.

This clone appeared a few times. The rearrangement joins TRBV5-1 to TRBJ1-1; 7 bases match TRBD1. The CDR3 totals 15 residues. V gave up 4 bases and J gave up 1 base; unmatched junction bases: 7. Looked up from germline, CDR1 is SGHRS and CDR2 is YFSETQ. The CDR3 nucleotides read TGCGCCAGCAGCCTTTTACAGGGGACGAACACTGAAGCTTTCTTT. This codes for CASSLLQGTNTEAFF.

This chain joins TRBV9 and TRBJ1-4; D uncertain. Germline V gene lookup returns CDR1 SGDLS and CDR2 YYNGEE. The CDR3 sequence is 15 residues long. Trimming took 4 bases from V and 7 from J, leaving 17 bases between them. CDR3 DNA sequence: TGTGCCAGCAGCCCCCACGTTGAGGTTTCTGAAAAACTGTTTTTT. It yields the protein CASSPHVEVSEKLFF.

This clone was seen only a few times. The chain has TRBV13 and TRBJ2-1, with TRBD2 identical over 10 bases. V shed 6 bases, J shed 4 bases, and the junction held 12 bases outside the gene matches. The CDR3 spans 17 residues. CDR1 and CDR2 (germline): PRHDT, FYEKMQ (reference sequence). The CDR3 loop is CASRRKSGGGPYNEQFF. CDR3 in DNA: TGTGCCAGCAGAAGAAAGAGCGGGGGGGGCCCTTACAATGAGCAGTTCTTC.

This rearrangement joins TRBV5-4 to TRBJ2-2; D might be TRBD2 (5 bases). The V gene lost 0 bases and the J gene lost 0 bases, with 6 bases spanning the gap. This CDR3 has 15 amino acids. The germline V gene encodes CDR1 SGHNT and CDR2 YYREEE (reference sequence). The CDR3 nucleotides read TGTGCCAGCAGCTTGGTGGGAGCGAACACCGGGGAGCTGTTTTTT. Its translation: CASSLVGANTGELFF.

The chain recombines TRBV30 with TRBJ1-4, with D uncertain. The V and J ends lost 0 bases and 3 bases respectively, with 8 bases between them. The germline V gene has CDR1 GTSNPN and CDR2 SVGIG (reference sequence). This CDR3 is 14 amino acids long. The CDR3 protein is CAWSVPGANEKLFF. The CDR3, as DNA: TGTGCCTGGAGTGTTCCGGGTGCTAATGAAAAACTGTTTTTT.

V and J are TRBV4-3 and TRBJ1-4; 9 nucleotides align to TRBD1. After removal of 7 bases from V and 8 bases from J, the junction contained 5 bases not matched to a gene. CDR1 is LGHNA and CDR2 is YSLEER in the germline V gene. The length of the CDR3 is 13 residues. The CDR3 is CASTDRGVEKLFF. In DNA, the CDR3 is TGCGCCAGCACGGACAGGGGTGTCGAAAAACTGTTTTTT.

This clone was found a few times. This chain connects TRBV4-3 to TRBJ2-5; no clear D gene. The germline V gene has CDR1 LGHNA and CDR2 YSLEER. The length of the CDR3 is 13 residues. The V end was cut by 1 base, the J end by 3 bases, with 6 bases between. This CDR3 reads CASSQVPEETQYF. The CDR3 nucleotides read TGCGCCAGCAGCCAAGTTCCGGAAGAGACCCAGTACTTC.

This clone was detected a few times. The chain has TRBV5-1 and TRBJ1-2, with D possibly being TRBD1 (5 bases). CDR1 is SGHRS, CDR2 YFSETQ, per germline. The V gene lost 0 bases and the J gene lost 6 bases, with 15 bases spanning the gap. The CDR3 is 15 amino acids. CDR3 protein: CASSLAQGLGDGYTF. CDR3 DNA sequence: TGCGCCAGCAGCTTGGCCCAGGGACTTGGGGATGGCTACACCTTC.

This clone has a handful of counts. The chain carries TRBV2 and TRBJ2-7; possible D gene TRBD1, 5 bases. The V gene's germline CDR1 is SNHLY and CDR2 FYNNEI. V was cut by 4 bases and J by 6 bases, with 16 bases left in between. The CDR3 sequence is 14 residues long. The CDR3 spells CASSGSQGNAEQYF. CDR3 coding DNA: TGTGCCAGCAGTGGCAGTCAGGGTAATGCCGAGCAGTACTTC.

V and J are TRBV20-1 and TRBJ1-1; 11 bases align to TRBD1. Germline CDR1 is DFQATT and CDR2 is SNEGSKA (reference sequence). The CDR3 contains 10 residues. J lost 10 bases, V lost 6 bases, and 1 base had no gene match. Here the CDR3 DNA reads TGCAGTGCGGGACAGGGGGTAGCTTTCTTT. Protein sequence: CSAGQGVAFF.

This clone came up a few times. V and J are TRBV6-5 and TRBJ1-2, with D perhaps TRBD1 (5 bases). V was cut by 2 bases and J by 14 bases, with 12 bases left in between. CDR1 is MNHEY, CDR2 SVGAGI, per germline. The CDR3 is 11 amino acids. The CDR3 protein is CASSYQGRRTF. The CDR3 DNA reads as TGTGCCAGCAGTTACCAGGGTCGTCGGACCTTC.

The chain has TRBV7-7 and TRBJ2-3; a possible D gene is TRBD1 (6 bases). Germline V gene data show CDR1 as SSHAT and CDR2 as FNYEAQ (reference sequence). This CDR3 has 14 residues. Trimming took off 4 bases at V and 3 bases at J, with 11 bases between the two ends. The CDR3 sequence is CASSYGRGTDTQYF. In DNA, the CDR3 is TGTGCCAGCAGCTACGGCAGGGGAACAGATACGCAGTATTTT.